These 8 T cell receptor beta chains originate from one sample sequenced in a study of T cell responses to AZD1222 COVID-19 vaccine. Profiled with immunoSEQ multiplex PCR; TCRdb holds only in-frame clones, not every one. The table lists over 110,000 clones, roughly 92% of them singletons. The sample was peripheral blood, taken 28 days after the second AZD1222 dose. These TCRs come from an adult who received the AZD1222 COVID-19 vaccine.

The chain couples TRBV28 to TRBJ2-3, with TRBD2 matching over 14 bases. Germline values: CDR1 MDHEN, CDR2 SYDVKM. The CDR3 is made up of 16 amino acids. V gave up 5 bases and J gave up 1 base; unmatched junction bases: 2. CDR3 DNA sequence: TGTGCCAGCAGTGGACTAGCGGGGGGCCGCACAGATACGCAGTATTTT. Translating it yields CASSGLAGGRTDTQYF. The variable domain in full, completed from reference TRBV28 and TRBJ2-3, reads DVKVTQSSRYLVKRTGEKVFLECVQDMDHENMFWYRQDPGLGLRLIYFSYDVKMKEKGDIPEGYSVSREKKERFSLILESASTNQTSMYLCASSGLAGGRTDTQYFGPGTRLTVL.

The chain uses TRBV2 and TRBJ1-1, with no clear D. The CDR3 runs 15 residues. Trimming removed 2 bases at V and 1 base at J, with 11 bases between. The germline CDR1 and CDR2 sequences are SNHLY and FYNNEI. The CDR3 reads CASSEIRLSNTEAFF. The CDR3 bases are TGTGCCAGCAGTGAAATCAGACTATCGAACACTGAAGCTTTCTTT.

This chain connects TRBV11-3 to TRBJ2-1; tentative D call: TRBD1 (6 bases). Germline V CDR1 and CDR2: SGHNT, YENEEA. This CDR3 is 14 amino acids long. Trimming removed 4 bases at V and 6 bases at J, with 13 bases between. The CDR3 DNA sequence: TGTGCCAGCAGCTCCGAGGGGGTTGGCAATGAGCAGTTCTTC. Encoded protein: CASSSEGVGNEQFF.

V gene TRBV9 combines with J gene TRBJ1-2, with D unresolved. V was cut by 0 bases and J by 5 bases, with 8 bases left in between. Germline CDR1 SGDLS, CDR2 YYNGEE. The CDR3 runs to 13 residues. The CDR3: CASSVADGYGYTF. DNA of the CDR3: TGTGCCAGCAGCGTAGCCGACGGGTATGGCTACACCTTC.

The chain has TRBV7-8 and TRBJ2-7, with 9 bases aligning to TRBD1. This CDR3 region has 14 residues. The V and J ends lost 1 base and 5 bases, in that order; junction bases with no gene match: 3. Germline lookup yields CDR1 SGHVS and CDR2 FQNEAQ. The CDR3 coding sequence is TGTGCCAGCAGCTTAGGGGACAGGGCGCACGAGCAGTACTTC. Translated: CASSLGDRAHEQYF.

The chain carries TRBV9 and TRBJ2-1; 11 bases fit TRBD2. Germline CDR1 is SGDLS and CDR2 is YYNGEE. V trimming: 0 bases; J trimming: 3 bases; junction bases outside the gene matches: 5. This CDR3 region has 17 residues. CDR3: CASSVASTSGVYNEQFF. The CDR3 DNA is TGTGCCAGCAGCGTAGCCTCGACTAGCGGGGTCTACAATGAGCAGTTCTTC.

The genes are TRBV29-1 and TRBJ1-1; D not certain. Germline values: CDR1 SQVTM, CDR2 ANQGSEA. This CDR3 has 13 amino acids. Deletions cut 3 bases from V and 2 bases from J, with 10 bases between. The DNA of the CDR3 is TGCAGCGTTGACCTCCCGGGTAACACTGAAGCTTTCTTT. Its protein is CSVDLPGNTEAFF.

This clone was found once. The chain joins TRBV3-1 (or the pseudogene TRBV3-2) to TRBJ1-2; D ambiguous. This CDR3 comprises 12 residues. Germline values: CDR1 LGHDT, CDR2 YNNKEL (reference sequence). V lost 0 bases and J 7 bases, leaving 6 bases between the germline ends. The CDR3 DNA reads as TGTGCCAGCAGCCAAGAGGCCCGTGGCTACACCTTC. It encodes CASSQEARGYTF.